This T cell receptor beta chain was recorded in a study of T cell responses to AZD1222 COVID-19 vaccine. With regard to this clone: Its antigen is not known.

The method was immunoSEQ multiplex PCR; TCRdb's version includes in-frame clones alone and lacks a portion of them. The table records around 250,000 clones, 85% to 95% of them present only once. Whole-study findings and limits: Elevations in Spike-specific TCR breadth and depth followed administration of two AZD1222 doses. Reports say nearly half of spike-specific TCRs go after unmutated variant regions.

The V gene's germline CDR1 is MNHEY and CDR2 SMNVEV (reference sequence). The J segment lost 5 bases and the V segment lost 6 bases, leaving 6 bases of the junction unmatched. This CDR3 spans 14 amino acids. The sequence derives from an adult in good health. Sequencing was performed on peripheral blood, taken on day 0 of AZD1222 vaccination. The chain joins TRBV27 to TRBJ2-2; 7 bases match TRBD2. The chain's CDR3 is CASRPGGGTGELFF. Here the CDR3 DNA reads TGTGCCAGCAGACCTGGGGGGGGGACCGGGGAGCTGTTTTTT.